This T cell receptor beta chain was captured in a study of T cell repertoires in cytomegalovirus infection. Study results and caveats: The response measured ex vivo was dominated by TCR beta clonotypes (HLA-C-restricted and CMV-specific).

This CDR3 has 16 amino acids. With 5 bases clipped from V and 4 bases from J, the junction kept 8 bases outside the gene matches. Germline assignment: CDR1 SGHAT and CDR2 FQNNGV. TCRdb re-called the reads through MiXCR, storing one row per CDR3 protein. Found here are approximately 140,000 distinct CDR3 sequences, about 6.5% of them singletons; the top ten hold roughly 18%. At least ten counts were recorded for this clonotype. Its antigen is still unknown. This receptor was taken from a human donor in good health (CMV status not recorded). Some clones in this sample may be carry-over from other donors' samples. What was sequenced was PBMCs. The chain has TRBV11-2 and TRBJ1-4; 9 nucleotides agree with TRBD1. CDR3 region: CASSPHGQGINEKLFF. CDR3 sequence (DNA): TGTGCCAGCAGCCCCCACGGACAGGGGATTAATGAAAAACTGTTTTTT.